What follows are 18 T cell receptor beta chains derived from one specimen sequenced in a study of regulatory T cells in long-lasting Graves disease (dated by TCRdb to about 2021). Library construction relied on multiplex PCR. This sample was sequenced with an Illumina HiSeq 4000. TCR beta libraries were built with iRepertoire HTBI primers and Arm-PCR amplification of CDR3 regions. TCRdb itself trimmed the public reads at Q25 with fastp, ran MiXCR and retained productive beta chains. When rows share a CDR3 protein, they turn into one entry using the most common DNA and genes. The sample table shows approximately 490,000 distinct CDR3 sequences, and roughly 16% are seen once. Clones ranked in the top ten supply 12% of the sample. The time point label here, explained by the study, means: newly diagnosed GD, antithyroid drugs for less than 3 months. For both TCR sequencing and RNA sequencing, RNA was extracted from PBMCs using TRIzol.

These data also featured in a second study, about T cells in Graves' hyperthyroidism and ophthalmopathy.

The input for sequencing was peripheral blood mononuclear cells (PBMCs), taken at new diagnosis, from a patient treated with antithyroid drugs. Source of these receptors: a middle-aged man with Graves disease. Donor details come from another sample of the same person, matched by shared clones.

The chain uses TRBV19 and TRBJ2-7, with 8 bases that match TRBD2. This CDR3 has 14 residues. J lost 5 bases, V lost 3 bases, and 6 bases had no gene match. CDR1 is LNHDA and CDR2 is SQIVND in the germline V gene (reference sequence). In DNA form, the CDR3 reads TGTGCCAGTAGTATGGGGACTAGTTTCGACGAGCAGTACTTC. Amino acid sequence: CASSMGTSFDEQYF.

This clonotype showed up just once. The rearrangement joins TRBV20-1 to TRBJ2-7, with 7 bases fitting TRBD1. The trim removed 6 bases at V and 0 bases at J, leaving 11 bases unmatched. The CDR3 loop spans 15 amino acids. Germline V gene data show CDR1 as DFQATT and CDR2 as SNEGSKA (reference sequence). CDR3 sequence: CSATSGTGDSYEQYF. CDR3 in DNA: TGCAGTGCCACCTCTGGAACAGGGGACTCCTACGAGCAGTACTTC.

This clonotype has ten or more counts. The chain recombines TRBV11-2 with TRBJ2-5, with D perhaps TRBD1 (6 bases). The length of the CDR3 is 17 residues. Germline CDR1 SGHAT, CDR2 FQNNGV. V lost 1 base and J 3 bases, leaving 18 bases between the germline ends. CDR3: CASSLGVRGIREETQYF. CDR3 nucleotide sequence: TGTGCCAGCAGCTTAGGAGTCAGGGGAATTAGGGAAGAGACCCAGTACTTC.

This clonotype was counted a few times. The conserved final phenylalanine or tryptophan is absent from the CDR3, which likely points to a read error. The gene calls are TRBV5-1 and TRBJ2-1; 8 nucleotides match TRBD2. The V gene end was trimmed by 4 bases and the J gene end by 7 bases; junction bases not matched to a gene: 13. The germline V gene encodes CDR1 SGHRS and CDR2 YFSETQ. This CDR3 contains 16 residues. CDR3 protein: CASSITGSGRRNEQFL. The CDR3 bases are TGCGCCAGCAGCATCACGGGGAGCGGGAGAAGGAATGAGCAGTTCCTC.

The CDR3 region is CASSPNARGLNTEAFF. The DNA for the CDR3 is TGTGCCAGCAGCCCGAACGCCCGGGGGCTGAACACTGAAGCTTTCTTT. V gene TRBV7-9 combines with J gene TRBJ1-1, with D possibly being TRBD1 (6 bases). The CDR3 spans 16 residues. Trimming left V 5 bases short and J 0 bases short, with 16 bases between. Germline V gives CDR1 SEHNR, CDR2 FQNEAQ (reference sequence).

Many counts were recorded for this clonotype. The rearrangement links TRBV28 to TRBJ2-1; D is undetermined. V dropped 3 bases and J dropped 8 bases, with 8 bases sitting between them. Germline V CDR1 and CDR2: MDHEN, SYDVKM. The CDR3 totals 12 residues. Written as DNA, the CDR3 is TGTGCCAGCAGTTTGATTTCATATGAGCAGTTCTTC. It encodes CASSLISYEQFF. Looking up the rest from reference TRBV28 and TRBJ2-1 gives the full variable domain: DVKVTQSSRYLVKRTGEKVFLECVQDMDHENMFWYRQDPGLGLRLIYFSYDVKMKEKGDIPEGYSVSREKKERFSLILESASTNQTSMYLCASSLISYEQFFGPGTRLTVL.

V and J are TRBV20-1 and TRBJ2-1, with a weak D call TRBD1 (6 bases). This CDR3 is 19 amino acids long. CDR1 and CDR2 from the germline V gene are DFQATT and SNEGSKA (reference sequence). V dropped 0 bases and J dropped 0 bases, with 21 bases sitting between them. Here the CDR3 reads CSARETFSGERSSYNEQFF. CDR3 coding DNA: TGCAGTGCTAGAGAAACATTTTCAGGGGAGAGGAGCTCCTACAATGAGCAGTTCTTC.

This clonotype has just a few counts. V gene TRBV6-5 combines with J gene TRBJ2-3; either TRBD1 or TRBD2 may fit D (5 bases each). The CDR3 spans 14 residues. In germline, CDR1 is MNHEY, CDR2 SVGAGI. Trimming removed 4 bases at V and 2 bases at J, with 10 bases between. The CDR3 loop is CASSLGVHTDTQYF. The CDR3 DNA is TGTGCCAGCAGTTTGGGGGTTCACACAGATACGCAGTATTTT.

The chain carries TRBV27 and TRBJ2-7; D perhaps matches TRBD2 (5 bases). V lost 0 bases and J lost 7, with 16 bases in between. CDR1 and CDR2 (germline): MNHEY, SMNVEV (reference sequence). This CDR3 has 15 residues. CDR3 sequence (DNA): TGTGCCAGCAGTTTATCGAGCGGAGGCTTCGGAGAGCAGTACTTC. Translated, it gives CASSLSSGGFGEQYF.

This clonotype appeared many times. The V gene is TRBV12-3 or TRBV12-4, the J gene TRBJ2-5; possibly TRBD1 for D (6 bases). Trimming removed 8 bases at V and 5 bases at J, with 15 bases between. The length of the CDR3 is 13 residues. CDR3: CASGRGMWETQYF. CDR3 sequence (DNA): TGTGCCAGCGGAAGGGGGATGTGGGAGACCCAGTACTTC.

This clonotype appeared a few times. The chain employs TRBV6-9 and TRBJ1-5; D is uncertain. This CDR3 comprises 16 residues. Looked up from germline, CDR1 is MNHGY and CDR2 is SVAAGI. V lost 0 bases and J 0 bases, leaving 9 bases between the germline ends. CDR3 residues: CASSYSWYHSNQPQHF. CDR3 sequence (DNA): TGTGCCAGCAGTTATTCGTGGTATCATAGCAATCAGCCCCAGCATTTT.

This clonotype was found a few times. The chain couples TRBV6-1 to TRBJ1-6, with 7 bases identical to TRBD1. CDR1 is MNHNS, CDR2 SASEGT, per germline. The CDR3 totals 16 residues. V was clipped by 6 bases and J by 9 bases; unmatched bases: 14. DNA for the CDR3: TGTGCCAGCAGCCCTGGTAGGGGGCACGTATCTTCACCCCTCCACTTT. It translates to CASSPGRGHVSSPLHF.

This clonotype was observed many times. The chain links TRBV28 to TRBJ2-1, with TRBD2 matching 8 bases. This CDR3 is built from 15 residues. Germline V gene sequence: CDR1 MDHEN, CDR2 SYDVKM. The junction had 7 bases not matched to a gene; V was cut back by 2 bases and J by 7 bases. The CDR3 DNA reads TGTGCCAGCAGTTTAATAGCGGGGACTAGAAATGAGCAGTTCTTC. Protein product: CASSLIAGTRNEQFF.

This clonotype was found a few times. This chain joins TRBV10-3 and TRBJ1-6; the match to TRBD1 covers 8 bases. CDR1 and CDR2 from the germline V gene are ENHRY and SYGVKD. V was pared by 4 bases and J by 6 bases, with 2 bases of the junction left unmatched. CDR3 size: 14 residues. The CDR3 sequence is CAISAQGANSPLHF. The DNA of the CDR3 is TGTGCCATCAGTGCGCAGGGGGCTAATTCACCCCTCCACTTT.

V gene TRBV4-1 combines with J gene TRBJ2-7; D might be TRBD2 (5 bases). CDR1 is MGHRA, CDR2 YSYEKL, per germline. The CDR3 loop spans 15 amino acids. The germline V and J ends were trimmed by 1 base and 3 bases, with 13 bases remaining between them. CDR3 amino acids: CASSQVGLTIYEQYF. In DNA, the CDR3 is TGCGCCAGCAGCCAAGTTGGACTTACTATCTACGAGCAGTACTTC.

As concerns this clonotype: This sequence may be a read error, since a much larger clone differs from it by one base. The conserved final phenylalanine or tryptophan is absent from the CDR3, which likely points to a read error. The chain uses TRBV12-3 or TRBV12-4 and TRBJ2-5; weak D call: TRBD1 (5 bases). V shed 0 bases and J shed 5 bases, with 13 bases lying between them. This CDR3 comprises 15 residues. DNA of the CDR3: TGTGCCAGCAGTTTAGCGACAGAGCCTGGGGAGACCCAGTACCTC. It translates to CASSLATEPGETQYL.

This clonotype has more than one count but fewer than ten. J is TRBJ1-2 and V is TRBV30; D is unresolved. Germline CDR1 and CDR2: GTSNPN and SVGIG (reference sequence). The CDR3 loop spans 15 amino acids. The ends were cut back, 0 bases at V and 1 base at J, with 12 bases in the middle. CDR3 in amino acids: CAWSVNWSINYGYTF. The CDR3 bases are TGTGCCTGGAGTGTAAATTGGTCTATTAACTATGGCTACACCTTC. Based on the CDR3 plus reference TRBV30 and TRBJ1-2, the full variable domain is SQTIHQWPATLVQPVGSPLSLECTVEGTSNPNLYWYRQAAGRGLQLLFYSVGIGQISSEVPQNLSASRPQDRQFILSSKKLLLSDSGFYLCAWSVNWSINYGYTFGSGTRLTVV.

This clonotype came up a few times. This sequence joins TRBV6-1 and TRBJ2-2, with 14 bases fitting TRBD2. Germline lookup yields CDR1 MNHNS and CDR2 SASEGT. V was pared by 7 bases and J by 7 bases, with 20 bases of the junction left unmatched. The CDR3 is made up of 20 amino acids. Here the CDR3 DNA reads TGTGCCAGCAAAGAAGAGGGGACTAGCGGGAGTTGGGGCTTTTTCGGGGAGCTGTTTTTT. The encoded protein is CASKEEGTSGSWGFFGELFF.